This TCR beta chain was recovered during a study of blood T cell repertoires in COVID-19. Assay: immunoSEQ multiplex PCR; the TCRdb copy retains only in-frame clones and omits some. This table holds roughly 100,000 clones, roughly 92% found once. CDR1 LNHDA and CDR2 SQIVND come from the germline V gene (reference sequence). This CDR3 is 13 amino acids long. Trimming took 8 bases from V and 6 from J, leaving 14 bases between them. The chain combines TRBV19 with TRBJ1-5; D is possibly TRBD1 (5 bases). Sequencing was performed on peripheral blood. This clonotype was obtained from a woman between 45 and 65 years old with COVID-19, enrolled during active disease. This chain's CDR3 is CASGNRGFQPQHF. The CDR3 DNA reads as TGTGCCAGTGGTAACCGGGGGTTTCAGCCCCAGCATTTT. Supplemented by reference TRBV19 and TRBJ1-5, the full variable domain reads DGGITQSPKYLFRKEGQNVTLSCEQNLNHDAMYWYRQDPGQGLRLIYYSQIVNDFQKGDIAEGYSVSREKKESFPLTVTSAQKNPTAFYLCASGNRGFQPQHFGDGTRLSIL.